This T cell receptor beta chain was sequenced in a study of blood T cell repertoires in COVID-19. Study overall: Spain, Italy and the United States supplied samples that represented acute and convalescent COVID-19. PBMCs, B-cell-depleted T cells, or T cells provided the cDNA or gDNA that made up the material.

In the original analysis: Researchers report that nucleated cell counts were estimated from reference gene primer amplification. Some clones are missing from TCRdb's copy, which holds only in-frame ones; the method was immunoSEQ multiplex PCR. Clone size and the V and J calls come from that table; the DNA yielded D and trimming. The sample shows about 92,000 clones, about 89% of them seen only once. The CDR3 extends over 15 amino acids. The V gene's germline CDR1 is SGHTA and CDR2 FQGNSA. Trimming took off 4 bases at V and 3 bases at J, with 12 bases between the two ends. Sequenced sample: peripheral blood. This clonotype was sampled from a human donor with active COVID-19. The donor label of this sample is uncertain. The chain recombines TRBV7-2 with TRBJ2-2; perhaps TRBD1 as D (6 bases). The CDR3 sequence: CASSYDRRDTGELFF. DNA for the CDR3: TGTGCCAGCAGCTACGACAGGAGAGACACCGGGGAGCTGTTTTTT.